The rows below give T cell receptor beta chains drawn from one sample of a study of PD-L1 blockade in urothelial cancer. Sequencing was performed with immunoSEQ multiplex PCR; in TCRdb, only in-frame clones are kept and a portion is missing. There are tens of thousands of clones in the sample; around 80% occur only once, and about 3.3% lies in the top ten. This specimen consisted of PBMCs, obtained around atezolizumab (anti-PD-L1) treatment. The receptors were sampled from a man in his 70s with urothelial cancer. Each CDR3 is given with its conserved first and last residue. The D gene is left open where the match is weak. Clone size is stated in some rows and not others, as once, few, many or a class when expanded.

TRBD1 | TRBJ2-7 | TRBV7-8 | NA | CASSSPQPGQTYEQYF | TGTGCCAGCAGCTCACCTCAACCGGGACAGACCTACGAGCAGTACTTC
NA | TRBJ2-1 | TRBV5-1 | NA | CASSQNNEQFF | TGCGCCAGCAGCCAAAACAATGAGCAGTTCTTC
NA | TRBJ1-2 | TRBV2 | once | CASSEDFFPNYGYTF | TGTGCCAGCAGTGAGGACTTTTTCCCCAACTATGGCTACACCTTC
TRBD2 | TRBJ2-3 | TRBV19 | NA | CASRGLATDTQYF | TGTGCCAGTAGAGGACTAGCAACAGATACGCAGTATTTT
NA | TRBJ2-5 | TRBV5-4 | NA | CASSSTGQETQYF | TGTGCCAGCAGCTCAACGGGACAAGAGACCCAGTACTTC
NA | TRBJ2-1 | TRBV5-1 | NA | CASSLRAGGVAYNEQFF | TGCGCCAGCAGCTTGCGGGCAGGAGGGGTTGCCTACAATGAGCAGTTCTTC
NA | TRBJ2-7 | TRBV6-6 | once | CASTDESSYEQYF | TGTGCCAGCACCGATGAGAGCTCCTACGAGCAGTACTTC
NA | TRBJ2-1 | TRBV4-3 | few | CASSRDSSSYNEQFF | TGCGCCAGCAGCCGAGACTCGAGCTCCTACAATGAGCAGTTCTTC
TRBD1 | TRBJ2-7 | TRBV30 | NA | CAWSRGIDRAPHEQYF | TGTGCCTGGAGTCGAGGGATTGACAGGGCCCCACACGAGCAGTACTTC
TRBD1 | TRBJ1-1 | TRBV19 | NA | CASSIRSRGRDTEAFF | TGTGCCAGTAGTATCAGGTCGAGGGGGCGCGACACTGAAGCTTTCTTT
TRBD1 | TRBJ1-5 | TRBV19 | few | CASSLDRGYNQPQHF | TGTGCCAGTAGTCTAGACAGGGGCTACAATCAGCCCCAGCATTTT
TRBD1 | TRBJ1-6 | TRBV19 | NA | CASNLGGQTNSPLHF | TGTGCCAGTAACCTAGGGGGACAGACGAATTCACCCCTCCACTTT
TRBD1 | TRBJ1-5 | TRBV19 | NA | CASNDPGQGAGNQPQHF | TGTGCCAGTAACGATCCGGGACAGGGGGCAGGAAATCAGCCCCAGCATTTT
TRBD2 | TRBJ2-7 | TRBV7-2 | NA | CASSLARAGVHEQYF | TGTGCCAGCAGCTTAGCGCGCGCGGGAGTCCACGAGCAGTACTTC
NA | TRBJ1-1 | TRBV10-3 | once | CAISEEQGNTEAFF | TGTGCCATCAGTGAAGAACAGGGGAACACTGAAGCTTTCTTT
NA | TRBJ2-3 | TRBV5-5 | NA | CASSLEAGTDTQYF | TGTGCCAGCAGCTTGGAGGCAGGGACAGATACGCAGTATTTT
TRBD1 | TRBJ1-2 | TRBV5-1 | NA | CASSPEARGRGYTF | TGCGCCAGCAGCCCGGAGGCGAGGGGGCGAGGCTACACCTTC
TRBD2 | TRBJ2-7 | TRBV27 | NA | CASSLLAGGPKVSEQYF | TGTGCCAGCAGTTTACTAGCGGGGGGGCCAAAGGTATCCGAGCAGTACTTC
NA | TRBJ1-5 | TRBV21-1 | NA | CASSSIRGEGNQPQHF | TGTGCCAGCAGCAGCATCAGGGGGGAGGGCAATCAGCCCCAGCATTTT
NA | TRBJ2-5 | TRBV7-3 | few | CASSSWGPGETQYF | TGTGCCAGCAGCTCCTGGGGGCCCGGGGAGACCCAGTACTTC
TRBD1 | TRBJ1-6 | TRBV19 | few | CASSTTGGNSPLHF | TGTGCCAGTAGTACGACAGGGGGGAATTCACCCCTCCACTTT
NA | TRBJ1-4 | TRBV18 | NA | CASSPQGATNEKLFF | TGTGCCAGCTCACCACAGGGAGCAACTAATGAAAAACTGTTTTTT
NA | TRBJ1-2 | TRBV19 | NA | CASGGAGVGYGYTF | TGTGCCAGTGGGGGCGCCGGAGTAGGCTATGGCTACACCTTC
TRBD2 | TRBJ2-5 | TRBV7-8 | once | CASSLGGGAGDRETQYF | TGTGCCAGCAGCTTAGGGGGCGGCGCGGGAGATCGGGAGACCCAGTACTTC
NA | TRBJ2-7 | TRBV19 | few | CATSGDPRSYEQYF | TGTGCCACCTCGGGAGATCCTCGCTCCTACGAGCAGTACTTC
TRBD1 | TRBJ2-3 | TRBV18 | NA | CASSPGQGTDTQYF | TGTGCCAGCTCACCAGGACAGGGCACAGATACGCAGTATTTT
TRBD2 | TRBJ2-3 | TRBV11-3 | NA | CASSLRTSGTDTQYF | TGTGCCAGCAGCTTACGGACTAGCGGCACAGATACGCAGTATTTT